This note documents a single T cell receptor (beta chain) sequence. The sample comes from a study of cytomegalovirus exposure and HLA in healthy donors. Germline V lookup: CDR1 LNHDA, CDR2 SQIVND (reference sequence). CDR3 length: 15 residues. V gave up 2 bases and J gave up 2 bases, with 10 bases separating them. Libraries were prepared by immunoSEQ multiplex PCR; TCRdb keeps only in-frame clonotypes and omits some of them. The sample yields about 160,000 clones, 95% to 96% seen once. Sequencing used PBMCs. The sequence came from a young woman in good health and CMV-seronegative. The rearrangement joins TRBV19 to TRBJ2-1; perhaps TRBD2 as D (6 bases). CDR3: CASSITSQTYNEQFF. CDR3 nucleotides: TGTGCCAGTAGTATAACTAGCCAAACCTACAATGAGCAGTTCTTC.